This T cell receptor (beta chain) was retrieved from a study of blood T cell repertoires in COVID-19. Assay: immunoSEQ multiplex PCR; the TCRdb copy retains only in-frame clones and omits some. The sample gives 180,000 or so clones, approximately 80% of which show up once; about an eighth is in the top ten. Cohort placement rested on clinical history that participants reported themselves. The sample comprised PBMCs or T cells enriched from blood (not recorded which). The sequence derives from a man aged 60 to 75 who had been exposed to COVID-19.

DNA for the CDR3: TGTGCCAGCAGCTTAAGGGGGGGATGGAACACTGAAGCTTTCTTT. As protein: CASSLRGGWNTEAFF. This rearrangement joins TRBV7-2 to TRBJ1-1; the D gene is possibly TRBD1 (6 bases). The CDR3 has 15 residues. CDR1 is SGHTA, CDR2 FQGNSA, per germline. V gave up 2 bases and J gave up 1 base, with 11 bases separating them.